In its sample, the clone carrying this T cell receptor (beta chain) was seen a few times. The antigen is unknown. Trimming removed 6 bases at V and 2 bases at J, with 27 bases between. The CDR3 runs to 19 residues. Germline loops: CDR1 MNHNS, CDR2 SASEGT. Using its own MiXCR run on the RT-PCR reads, TCRdb lists one record per CDR3 protein. The data contain about half a million distinct CDR3 sequences, 25% of them singletons. This record belongs to a study of response to subunit inactivated influenza vaccine. Study-level results: Researchers suggested that each seasonal influenza vaccination recruits few new T cells.

This sample comprised CD4+ T cells sorted from PBMCs, obtained roughly 5 days after vaccination. The sequence came from a man in his fifties or sixties who received an inactivated influenza vaccine. The gene calls are TRBV6-1 and TRBJ2-3; weak D call: TRBD2 (6 bases). The CDR3: CASRLRTWAGTPITDTQYF. The CDR3 DNA follows: TGTGCCAGCAGACTACGGACTTGGGCGGGGACCCCAATCACAGATACGCAGTATTTT.